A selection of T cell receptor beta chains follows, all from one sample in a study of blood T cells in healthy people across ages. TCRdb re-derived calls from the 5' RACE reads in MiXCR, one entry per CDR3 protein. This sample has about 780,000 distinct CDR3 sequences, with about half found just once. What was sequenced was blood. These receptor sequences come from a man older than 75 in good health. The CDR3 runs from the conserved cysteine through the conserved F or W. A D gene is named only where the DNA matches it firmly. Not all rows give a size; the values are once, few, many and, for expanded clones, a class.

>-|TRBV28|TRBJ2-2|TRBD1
TGTGCCAGCAGTCCCGGGACAGCCTTCACCGGGGAGCTGTTTTTT
CASSPGTAFTGELFF
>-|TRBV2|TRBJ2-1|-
TGTGCCAGGAGTAGAGCGAGCTCCTACAATGAGCAGTTCTTC
CARSRASSYNEQFF
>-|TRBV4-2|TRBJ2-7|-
TGTGCCAGCAGCCAAGCTGCAAGCGACTCCTACGAGCAGTACTTC
CASSQAASDSYEQYF
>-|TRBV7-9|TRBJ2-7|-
TGTGCCAGCAGCTTAGCTGCGGGATCCACATACGAGCAGTACTTC
CASSLAAGSTYEQYF
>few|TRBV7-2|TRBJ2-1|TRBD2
TGTGCCAGCAGCTTAGGTCCAGGGACTAGCGGGAGCTATGAGCAGTTCTTC
CASSLGPGTSGSYEQFF
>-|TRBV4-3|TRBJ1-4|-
TGCGCCAGCAGCCAAGACCGGGATTCGGAAAAACTGTTTTTT
CASSQDRDSEKLFF
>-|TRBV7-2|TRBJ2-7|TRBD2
TGTGCCAGCAGCTTAAGTCGGACCGGGACTAGCGGGGGGTCCCCCTACGAGCAGTACTTC
CASSLSRTGTSGGSPYEQYF
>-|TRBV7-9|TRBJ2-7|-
TGTGCCAGCAGCCTGAGCAGGGCGGACTACGAGCAGTACTTC
CASSLSRADYEQYF
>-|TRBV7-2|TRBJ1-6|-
TGTGCCAGCAGCGGGGGCCGGACCCCAGGTTCACCCCTCCACTTT
CASSGGRTPGSPLHF
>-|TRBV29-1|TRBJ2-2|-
TGCAGCGTGTCGGACGACAGGATCACCGGGGAGCTGTTTTTT
CSVSDDRITGELFF
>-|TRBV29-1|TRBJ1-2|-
TGCAGCGTTGAAGATCGGGGACAAAACTATGGCTACACCTTC
CSVEDRGQNYGYTF
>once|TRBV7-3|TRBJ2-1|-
TGTGCCAGCAGCTTAGAAGGATATGGCTACAATGAGCAGTTCTTC
CASSLEGYGYNEQFF
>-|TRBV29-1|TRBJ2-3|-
TGCAGCGTTGAAGAGCGGCTGATCTTGGACACAGATACGCAGTATTTT
CSVEERLILDTDTQYF
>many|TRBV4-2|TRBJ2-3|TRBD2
TGTGCCAGCAGCCGGGGGGGAGGCACAGATACGCAGTATTTT
CASSRGGGTDTQYF
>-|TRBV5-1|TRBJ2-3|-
TGCGCCAGCAGCCCGTATCGTTCTAGCACAGATACGCAGTATTTT
CASSPYRSSTDTQYF
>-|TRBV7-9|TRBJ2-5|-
TGTGCCAGCAGCCCGGTTGAGAGCCGGTACTTC
CASSPVESRYF
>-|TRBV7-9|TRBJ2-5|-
TGTGCCAGCAGCTGGGTGGAGGCGAGCGGAGAGACCCAGTACTTC
CASSWVEASGETQYF
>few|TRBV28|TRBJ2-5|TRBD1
TGTGCCAGCAGTTTAAGGACAGGGTCCGAGACCCAGTACTTC
CASSLRTGSETQYF
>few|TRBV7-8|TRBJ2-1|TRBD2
TGTGCCAGCAGCTACCGGGAGGCTTACAATGAGCAGTTCTTC
CASSYREAYNEQFF
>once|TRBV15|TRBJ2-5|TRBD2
TGTGCCACCAGCAGAGATGGGGCTAGCGGGAGTCCCTACCAAGAGACCCAGTACTTC
CATSRDGASGSPYQETQYF
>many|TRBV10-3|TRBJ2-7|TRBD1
TGTGCCATCAGTGAGCTAAATCCGGGACAGGGGAACGAGCAGTACTTC
CAISELNPGQGNEQYF
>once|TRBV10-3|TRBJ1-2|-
TGTGCCATCCCACCCGAACACAGTTATGGCTACACCTTC
CAIPPEHSYGYTF
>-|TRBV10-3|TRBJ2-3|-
TGTGCCACCACCGAAGGGGGGGGAAGAGATACGCAGTATTTT
CATTEGGGRDTQYF
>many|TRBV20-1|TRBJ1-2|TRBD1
TGCAGTGCTAGACGTGGACAGGACTATGGCTACACCTTC
CSARRGQDYGYTF
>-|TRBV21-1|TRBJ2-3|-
TGTGCCAGCAGCAAAGCGGGGGCAGGGGCATCCGCAGATACGCAGTATTTT
CASSKAGAGASADTQYF
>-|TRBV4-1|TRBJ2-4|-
TGCGCCAGCAGCCAAGAAGGATATTTGGAGCAGTACTTC
CASSQEGYLEQYF
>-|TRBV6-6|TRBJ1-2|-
TGTGCCAGCAGACCCCGGGACACAGCTAACTATGGCTACACCTTC
CASRPRDTANYGYTF
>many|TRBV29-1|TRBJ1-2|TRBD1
TGCAGCGCTCCGGGACAGGGAACGGTCGGCTACACCTTC
CSAPGQGTVGYTF
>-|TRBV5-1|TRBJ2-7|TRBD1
TGCGCCAGCAGCCGCGGACAGGGCTCCTACAATGAGCAGTACTTC
CASSRGQGSYNEQYF